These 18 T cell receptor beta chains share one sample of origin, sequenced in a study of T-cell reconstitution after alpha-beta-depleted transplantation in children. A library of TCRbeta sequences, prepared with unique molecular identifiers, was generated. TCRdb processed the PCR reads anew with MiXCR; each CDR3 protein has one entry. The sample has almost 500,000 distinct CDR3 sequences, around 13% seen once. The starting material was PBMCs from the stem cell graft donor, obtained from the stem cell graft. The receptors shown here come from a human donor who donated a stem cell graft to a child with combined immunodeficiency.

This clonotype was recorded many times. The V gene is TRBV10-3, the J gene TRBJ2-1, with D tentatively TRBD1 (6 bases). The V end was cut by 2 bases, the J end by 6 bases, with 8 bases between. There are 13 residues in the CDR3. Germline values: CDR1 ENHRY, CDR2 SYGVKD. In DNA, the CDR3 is TGTGCCATCAGTGAGGTAGGGGGCAATGAGCAGTTCTTC. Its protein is CAISEVGGNEQFF.

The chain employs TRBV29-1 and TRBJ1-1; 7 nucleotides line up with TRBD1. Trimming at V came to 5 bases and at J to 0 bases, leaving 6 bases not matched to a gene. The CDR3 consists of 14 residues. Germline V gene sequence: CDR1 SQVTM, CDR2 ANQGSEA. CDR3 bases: TGCAGCGTTCCCCAGGGGGGCATGAACACTGAAGCTTTCTTT. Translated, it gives CSVPQGGMNTEAFF.

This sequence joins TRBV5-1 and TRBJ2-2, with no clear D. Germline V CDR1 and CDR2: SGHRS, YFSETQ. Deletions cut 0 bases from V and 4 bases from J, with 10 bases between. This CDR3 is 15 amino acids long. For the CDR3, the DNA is TGCGCCAGCAGCTTGGAACGGACCAGCACCGGGGAGCTGTTTTTT. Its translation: CASSLERTSTGELFF.

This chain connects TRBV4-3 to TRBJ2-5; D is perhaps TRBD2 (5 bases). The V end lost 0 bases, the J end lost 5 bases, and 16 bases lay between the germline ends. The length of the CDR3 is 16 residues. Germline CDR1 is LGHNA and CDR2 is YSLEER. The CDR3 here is CASSQESSSYWETQYF. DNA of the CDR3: TGCGCCAGCAGCCAAGAATCGTCTAGCTATTGGGAGACCCAGTACTTC.

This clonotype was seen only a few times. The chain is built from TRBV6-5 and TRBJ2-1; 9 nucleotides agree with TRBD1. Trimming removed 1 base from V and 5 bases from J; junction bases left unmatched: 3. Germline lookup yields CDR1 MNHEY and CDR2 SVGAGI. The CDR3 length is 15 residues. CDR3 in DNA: TGTGCCAGCAGTTACTTTCGGACAGGGGACAATGAGCAGTTCTTC. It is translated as CASSYFRTGDNEQFF.

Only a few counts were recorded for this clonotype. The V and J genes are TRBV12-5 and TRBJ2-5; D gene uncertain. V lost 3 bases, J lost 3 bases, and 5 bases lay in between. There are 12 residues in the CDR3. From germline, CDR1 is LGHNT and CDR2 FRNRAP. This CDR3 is CASGLTEETQYF. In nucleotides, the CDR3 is TGTGCTAGTGGTTTAACGGAAGAGACCCAGTACTTC.

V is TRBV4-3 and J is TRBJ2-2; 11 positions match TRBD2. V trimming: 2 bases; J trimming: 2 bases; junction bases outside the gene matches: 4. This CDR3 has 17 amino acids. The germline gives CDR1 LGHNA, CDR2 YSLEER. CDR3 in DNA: TGCGCCAGCAGCCAAAGACTAGCGGGGTTTAACACCGGGGAGCTGTTTTTT. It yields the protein CASSQRLAGFNTGELFF.

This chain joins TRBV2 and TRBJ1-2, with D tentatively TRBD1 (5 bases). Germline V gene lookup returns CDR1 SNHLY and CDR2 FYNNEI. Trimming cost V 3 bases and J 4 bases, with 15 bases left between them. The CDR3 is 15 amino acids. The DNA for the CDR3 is TGTGCCAGCAGTGAGGCAGGGTATGAGGGCTATGGCTACACCTTC. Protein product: CASSEAGYEGYGYTF.

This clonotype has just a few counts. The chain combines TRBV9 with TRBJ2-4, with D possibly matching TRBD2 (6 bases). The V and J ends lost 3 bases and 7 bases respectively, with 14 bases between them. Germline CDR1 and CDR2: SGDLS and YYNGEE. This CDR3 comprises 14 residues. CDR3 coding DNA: TGTGCCAGCAGCGCCTTGGTTAGCGGTAACATTCAGTACTTC. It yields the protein CASSALVSGNIQYF.

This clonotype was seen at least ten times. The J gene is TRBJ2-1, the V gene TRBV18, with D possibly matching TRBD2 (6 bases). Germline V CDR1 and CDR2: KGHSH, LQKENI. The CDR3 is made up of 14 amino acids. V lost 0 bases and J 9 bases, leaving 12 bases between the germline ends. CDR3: CASSPPGGVSEQFF. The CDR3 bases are TGTGCCAGCTCACCACCGGGCGGGGTATCTGAGCAGTTCTTC.

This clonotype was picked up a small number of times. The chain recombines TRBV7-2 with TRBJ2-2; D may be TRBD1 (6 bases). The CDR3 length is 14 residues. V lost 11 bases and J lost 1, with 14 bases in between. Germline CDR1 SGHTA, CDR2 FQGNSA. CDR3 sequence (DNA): TGTGCCGCCGCCGAGACAGGGAACACCGGGGAGCTGTTTTTT. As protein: CAAAETGNTGELFF.

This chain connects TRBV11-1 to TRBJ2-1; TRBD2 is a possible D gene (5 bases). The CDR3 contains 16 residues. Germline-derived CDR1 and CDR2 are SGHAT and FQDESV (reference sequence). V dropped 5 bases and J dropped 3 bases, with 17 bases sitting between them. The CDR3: CASSPPPGVNYNEQFF. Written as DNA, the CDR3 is TGTGCCAGCAGCCCCCCCCCCGGGGTGAACTACAATGAGCAGTTCTTC. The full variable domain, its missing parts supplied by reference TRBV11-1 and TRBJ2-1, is EAEVAQSPRYKITEKSQAVAFWCDPISGHATLYWYRQILGQGPELLVQFQDESVVDDSQLPKDRFSAERLKGVDSTLKIQPAELGDSAMYLCASSPPPGVNYNEQFFGPGTRLTVL.

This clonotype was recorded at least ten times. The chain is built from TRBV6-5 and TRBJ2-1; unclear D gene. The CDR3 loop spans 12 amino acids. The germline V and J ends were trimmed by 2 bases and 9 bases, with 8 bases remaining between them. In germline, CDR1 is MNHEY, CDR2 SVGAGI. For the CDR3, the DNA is TGTGCCAGCAGTTACGACGCTTCTGAGCAGTTCTTC. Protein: CASSYDASEQFF.

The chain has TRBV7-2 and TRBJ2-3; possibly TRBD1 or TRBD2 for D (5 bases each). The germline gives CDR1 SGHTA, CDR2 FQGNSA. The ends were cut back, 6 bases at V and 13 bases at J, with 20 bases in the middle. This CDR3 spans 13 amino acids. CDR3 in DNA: TGTGCCAGCAGTCCCCGGGACGGACGGACTGAGTATTTT. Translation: CASSPRDGRTEYF.

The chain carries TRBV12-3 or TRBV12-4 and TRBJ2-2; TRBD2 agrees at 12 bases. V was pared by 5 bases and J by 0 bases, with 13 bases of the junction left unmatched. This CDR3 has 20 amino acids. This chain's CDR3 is CASSLSLRGLAGANTGELFF. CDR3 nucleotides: TGTGCCAGCAGTCTAAGTTTAAGGGGACTAGCGGGTGCGAACACCGGGGAGCTGTTTTTT.

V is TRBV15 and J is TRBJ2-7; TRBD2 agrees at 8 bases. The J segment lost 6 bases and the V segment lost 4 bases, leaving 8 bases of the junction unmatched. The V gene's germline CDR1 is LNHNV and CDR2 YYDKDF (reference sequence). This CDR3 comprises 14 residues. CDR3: CATSTGTSRGEQYF. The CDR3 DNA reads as TGTGCCACCAGCACCGGGACTAGTCGCGGCGAGCAGTACTTC.

The CDR3 sequence is CATSTGQGAHGEQFF. CDR3 nucleotide sequence: TGTGCCACCAGCACCGGACAGGGGGCGCATGGGGAGCAGTTCTTC. The chain has TRBV24-1 and TRBJ2-1, with TRBD1 identical over 11 bases. The CDR3 has 15 residues. In germline, CDR1 is KGHDR, CDR2 SFDVKD. Losses at the gene ends were 7 bases for V and 10 bases for J; bases not matched to a gene: 11.

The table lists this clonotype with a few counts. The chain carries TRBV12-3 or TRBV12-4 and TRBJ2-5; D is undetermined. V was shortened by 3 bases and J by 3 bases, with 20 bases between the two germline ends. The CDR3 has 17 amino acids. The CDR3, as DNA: TGTGCCAGCAGTTTCTGGCCAGTCAGGAGCCTGAAAGAGACCCAGTACTTC. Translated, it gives CASSFWPVRSLKETQYF.